The 10 T cell receptor beta chains below come from one sample, sequenced in a study of T cell clones after liver transplantation. Sequencing was performed with immunoSEQ multiplex PCR; in TCRdb, only in-frame clones are kept and a portion is missing. The sample yields about 75,000 clones, around 84% seen once. Sequencing was performed on CD4+ T cells from blood, taken around 50 months after liver transplant. The source is a human patient who received a liver transplant. Certain T cells may be donor cells from the graft.

The chain recombines TRBV2 with TRBJ2-2, with a possible D match to TRBD2 (6 bases). The CDR3 is 14 residues long. Germline CDR1 is SNHLY and CDR2 is FYNNEI. V lost 7 bases to trimming and J lost 6 bases, with 15 bases between them. The CDR3 loop is CASKTGESPGELFF. The CDR3 DNA reads TGTGCCAGCAAAACGGGAGAGAGTCCCGGGGAGCTGTTTTTT.

V gene TRBV7-9 combines with J gene TRBJ2-1, with 7 bases aligning to TRBD2. V was clipped by 2 bases and J by 3 bases; unmatched bases: 4. Looked up from germline, CDR1 is SEHNR and CDR2 is FQNEAQ (reference sequence). The CDR3 consists of 15 residues. The CDR3 nucleotides read TGTGCCAGCAGCTTAATCCGGGACTACTACAATGAGCAGTTCTTC. Amino acid sequence: CASSLIRDYYNEQFF.

This clone was seen just once. V gene TRBV5-1 combines with J gene TRBJ1-1; TRBD1 agrees at 8 bases. CDR3 length equals 15 residues. Germline CDR1 and CDR2: SGHRS and YFSETQ. Unmatched junction bases numbered 6, after V lost 4 bases and J lost 1 base. For the CDR3, the DNA is TGCGCCAGCAGCATCCGGACAGGGAAGAACACTGAAGCTTTCTTT. Its protein product is CASSIRTGKNTEAFF.

The V gene is TRBV6-1, the J gene TRBJ2-7, with D perhaps TRBD1 or TRBD2 (5 bases each). V was cut by 4 bases and J by 2 bases, with 21 bases left in between. There are 17 residues in the CDR3. Germline values: CDR1 MNHNS, CDR2 SASEGT. The CDR3 region is CASSGGSRVNRAYEQYF. The CDR3, as DNA: TGTGCCAGCAGTGGAGGGAGCAGGGTAAATAGGGCCTACGAGCAGTACTTC.

The chain has TRBV9 and TRBJ2-2; D call uncertain. The CDR3 has 14 amino acids. With 2 bases removed from V and 4 bases from J, the gap between germline ends came to 9 bases. The germline V gene has CDR1 SGDLS and CDR2 YYNGEE. The CDR3 nucleotides read TGTGCCAGCAGCGTCGCCCTCTTCACCGGGGAGCTGTTTTTT. Translating gives CASSVALFTGELFF.

A word on this clone: Relative to the germline gene, one junction end is altered; a read error may explain this. The rearrangement joins TRBV18 to TRBJ2-4; TRBD1 is a possible D gene (6 bases). CDR3 length: 16 amino acids. Germline V CDR1 and CDR2: KGHSH, LQKENI. CDR3 residues: CASSPLGALAKNTQYF. CDR3 bases: TGTGCCAGCTCACCACTGGGGGCCCTAGCCAAAAACACTCAGTACTTC.

The chain carries TRBV7-9 and TRBJ2-5; TRBD1 matches 7 bases. With V trimmed by 4 bases and J by 5 bases, 7 bases remained unmatched. The CDR3 sequence is 14 residues long. Germline V lookup: CDR1 SEHNR, CDR2 FQNEAQ (reference sequence). This chain's CDR3 is CASSSRTGGETQYF. The CDR3 bases are TGTGCCAGCAGCTCCCGGACAGGCGGGGAGACCCAGTACTTC.

V and J are TRBV6-1 and TRBJ2-4; D call uncertain. The CDR3 is 16 amino acids. V was clipped by 2 bases and J by 4 bases, with 15 bases between them. CDR1 MNHNS and CDR2 SASEGT come from the germline V gene. Here the CDR3 DNA reads TGTGCCAGCAGTGAACTCAGACCGAGTGGTAAAAACATTCAGTACTTC. This translates into CASSELRPSGKNIQYF.

The rearrangement links TRBV18 to TRBJ2-2; D is ambiguous. Trimming left V 4 bases short and J 4 bases short, with 7 bases between. This CDR3 has 13 amino acids. Germline V gene data show CDR1 as KGHSH and CDR2 as LQKENI. CDR3 in DNA: TGTGCCAGCTCACTAAGGATCACCGGGGAGCTGTTTTTT. This translates into CASSLRITGELFF.

This chain uses TRBV29-1 with TRBJ1-1; a possible D gene is TRBD1 (5 bases). V was trimmed by 7 bases and J by 6 bases, leaving 15 bases between them. The CDR3 totals 12 residues. Germline CDR1 reads SQVTM; CDR2 reads ANQGSEA. CDR3 bases: TGCAGCGGTGACGGGGCTGGGGCTGAAGCTTTCTTT. Its translation: CSGDGAGAEAFF.